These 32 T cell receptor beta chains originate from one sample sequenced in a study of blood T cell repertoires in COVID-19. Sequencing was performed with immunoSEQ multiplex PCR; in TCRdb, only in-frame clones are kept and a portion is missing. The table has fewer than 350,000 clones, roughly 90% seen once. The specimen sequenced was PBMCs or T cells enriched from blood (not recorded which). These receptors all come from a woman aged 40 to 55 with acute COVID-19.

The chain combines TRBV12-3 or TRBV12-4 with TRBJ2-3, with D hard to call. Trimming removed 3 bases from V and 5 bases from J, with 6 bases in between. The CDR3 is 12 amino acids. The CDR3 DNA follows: TGTGCCAGCAGTTTTAGAGGAGATACGCAGTATTTT. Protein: CASSFRGDTQYF.

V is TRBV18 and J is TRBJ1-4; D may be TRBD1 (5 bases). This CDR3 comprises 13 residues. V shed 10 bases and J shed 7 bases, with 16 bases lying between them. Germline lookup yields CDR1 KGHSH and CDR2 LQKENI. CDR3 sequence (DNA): TGTGCCACCGCCGGGGGAGGTGTTGAAAAACTGTTTTTT. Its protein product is CATAGGGVEKLFF. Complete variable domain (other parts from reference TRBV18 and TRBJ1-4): NAGVMQNPRHLVRRRGQEARLRCSPMKGHSHVYWYRQLPEEGLKFMVYLQKENIIDESGMPKERFSAEFPKEGPSILRIQQVVRGDSAAYFCATAGGGVEKLFFGSGTQLSVL.

The CDR3 spells CASSLVRRVTGELFF. The CDR3 bases are TGTGCCAGCAGCTTGGTCCGGAGAGTCACCGGGGAGCTGTTTTTT. This chain connects TRBV5-6 to TRBJ2-2; the D is unclear. The length of the CDR3 is 15 residues. V was clipped by 0 bases and J by 4 bases, with 10 bases between them. CDR1 SGHDT and CDR2 YYEEEE come from the germline V gene.

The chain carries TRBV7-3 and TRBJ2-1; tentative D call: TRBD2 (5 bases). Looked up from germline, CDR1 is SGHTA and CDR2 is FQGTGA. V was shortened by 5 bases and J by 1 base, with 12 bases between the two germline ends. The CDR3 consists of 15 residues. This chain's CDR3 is CASSPSGESYNEQFF. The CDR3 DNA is TGTGCCAGCAGCCCGTCCGGGGAATCCTACAATGAGCAGTTCTTC.

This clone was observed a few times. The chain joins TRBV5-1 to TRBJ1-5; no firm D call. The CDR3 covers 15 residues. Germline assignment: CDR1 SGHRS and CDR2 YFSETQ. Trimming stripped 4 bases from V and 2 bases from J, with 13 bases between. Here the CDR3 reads CASSPDGQGNQPQHF. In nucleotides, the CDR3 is TGCGCCAGCAGCCCCGATGGGCAGGGCAATCAGCCCCAGCATTTT.

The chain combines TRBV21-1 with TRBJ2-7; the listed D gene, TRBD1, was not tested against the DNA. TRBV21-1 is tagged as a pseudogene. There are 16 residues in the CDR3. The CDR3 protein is CASSKVRDRRTYEQYF. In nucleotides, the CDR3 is TGTGCCAGCAGCAAAGTTCGAGACAGGAGAACCTACGAGCAGTACTTC.

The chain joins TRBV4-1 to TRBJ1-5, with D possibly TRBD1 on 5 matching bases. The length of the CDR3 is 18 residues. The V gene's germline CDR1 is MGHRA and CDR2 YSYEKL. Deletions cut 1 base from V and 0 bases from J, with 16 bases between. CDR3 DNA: TGCGCCAGCAGCCAAGCGTGGGGCAGGCGCTATAGCAATCAGCCCCAGCATTTT. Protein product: CASSQAWGRRYSNQPQHF.

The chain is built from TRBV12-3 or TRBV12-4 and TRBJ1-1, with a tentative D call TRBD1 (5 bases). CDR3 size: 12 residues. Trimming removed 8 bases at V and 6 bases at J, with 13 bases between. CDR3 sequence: CASQGIKAEAFF. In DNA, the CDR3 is TGTGCCAGCCAGGGTATTAAAGCTGAAGCTTTCTTT.

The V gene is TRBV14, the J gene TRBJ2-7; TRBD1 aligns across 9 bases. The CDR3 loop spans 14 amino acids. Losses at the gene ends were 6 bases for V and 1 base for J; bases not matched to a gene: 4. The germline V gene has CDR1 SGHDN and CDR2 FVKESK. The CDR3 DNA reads TGTGCCAGCAGAAAACAGGGGGCGTCCTACGAGCAGTACTTC. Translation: CASRKQGASYEQYF.

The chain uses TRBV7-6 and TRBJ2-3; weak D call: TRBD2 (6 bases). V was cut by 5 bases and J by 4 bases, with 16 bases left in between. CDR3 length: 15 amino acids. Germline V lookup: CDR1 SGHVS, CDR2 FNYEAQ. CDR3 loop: CASSQRRAGADTQYF. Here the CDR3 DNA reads TGTGCCAGCAGCCAAAGGAGGGCAGGCGCAGATACGCAGTATTTT.

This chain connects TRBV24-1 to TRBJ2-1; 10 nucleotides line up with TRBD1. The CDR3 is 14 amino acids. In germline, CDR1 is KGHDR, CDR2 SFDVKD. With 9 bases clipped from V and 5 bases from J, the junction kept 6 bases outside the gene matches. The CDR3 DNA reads TGTGCCACCGGAACGGGACAGGGGCACAATGAGCAGTTCTTC. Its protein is CATGTGQGHNEQFF.

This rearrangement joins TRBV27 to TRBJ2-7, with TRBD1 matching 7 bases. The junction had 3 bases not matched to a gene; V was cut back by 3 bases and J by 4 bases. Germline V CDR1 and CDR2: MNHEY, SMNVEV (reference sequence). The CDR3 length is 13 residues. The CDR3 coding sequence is TGTGCCAGCAGTTTCAGCAGGGGGTACGAGCAGTACTTC. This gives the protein CASSFSRGYEQYF.

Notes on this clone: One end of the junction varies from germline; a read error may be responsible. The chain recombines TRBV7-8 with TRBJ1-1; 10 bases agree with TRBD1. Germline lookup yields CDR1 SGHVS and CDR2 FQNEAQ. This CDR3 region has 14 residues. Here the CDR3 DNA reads TGCGCCGCGGGGGACAGGGGAATGAACACTGAAGCTTTCTTT. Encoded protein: CAAGDRGMNTEAFF.

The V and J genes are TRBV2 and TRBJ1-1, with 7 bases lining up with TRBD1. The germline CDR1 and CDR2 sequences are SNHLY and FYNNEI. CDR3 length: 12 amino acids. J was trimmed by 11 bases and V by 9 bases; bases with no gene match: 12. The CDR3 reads CASDPQGIWAFF. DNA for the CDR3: TGTGCCAGTGACCCACAGGGGATTTGGGCTTTCTTT.

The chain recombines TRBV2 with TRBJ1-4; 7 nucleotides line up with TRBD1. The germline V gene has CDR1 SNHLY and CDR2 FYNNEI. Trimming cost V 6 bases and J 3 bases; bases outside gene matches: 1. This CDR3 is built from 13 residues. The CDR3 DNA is TGTGCCAGCAGCAGGGGGGCTAATGAAAAACTGTTTTTT. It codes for CASSRGANEKLFF.

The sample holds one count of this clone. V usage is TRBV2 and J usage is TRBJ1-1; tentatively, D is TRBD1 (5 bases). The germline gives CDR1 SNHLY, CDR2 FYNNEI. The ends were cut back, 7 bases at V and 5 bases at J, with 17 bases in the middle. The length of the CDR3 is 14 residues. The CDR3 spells CASKAGFKGTEAFF. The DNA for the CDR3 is TGTGCCAGCAAGGCTGGTTTCAAGGGGACTGAAGCTTTCTTT.

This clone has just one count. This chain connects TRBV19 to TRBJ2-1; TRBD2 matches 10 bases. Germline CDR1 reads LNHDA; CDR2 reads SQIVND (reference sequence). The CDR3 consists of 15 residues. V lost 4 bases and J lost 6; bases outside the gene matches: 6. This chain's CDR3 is CASSRERGGLNEQFF. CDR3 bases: TGTGCCAGTAGTAGGGAGCGGGGGGGCCTCAATGAGCAGTTCTTC.

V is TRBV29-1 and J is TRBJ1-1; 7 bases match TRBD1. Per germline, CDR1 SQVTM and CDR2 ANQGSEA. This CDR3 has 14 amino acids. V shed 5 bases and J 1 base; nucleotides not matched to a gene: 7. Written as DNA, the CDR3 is TGCAGCGTTCACCGACAGGGCCCGAACACTGAAGCTTTCTTT. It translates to CSVHRQGPNTEAFF. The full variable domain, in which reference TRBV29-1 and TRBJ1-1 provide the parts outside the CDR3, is SAVISQKPSRDICQRGTSLTIQCQVDSQVTMMFWYRQQPGQSLTLIATANQGSEATYESGFVIDKFPISRPNLTFSTLTVSNMSPEDSSIYLCSVHRQGPNTEAFFGQGTRLTVV.

This chain's CDR3 is CSASSGGAGSPGELFF. The CDR3, as DNA: TGCAGTGCTAGTAGCGGGGGGGCCGGGTCTCCCGGGGAGCTGTTTTTT. The rearrangement uses TRBV20-1 and TRBJ2-2, with TRBD2 matching over 11 bases. CDR1 and CDR2 (germline): DFQATT, SNEGSKA (reference sequence). V was pared by 3 bases and J by 6 bases, with 9 bases of the junction left unmatched. There are 16 residues in the CDR3.

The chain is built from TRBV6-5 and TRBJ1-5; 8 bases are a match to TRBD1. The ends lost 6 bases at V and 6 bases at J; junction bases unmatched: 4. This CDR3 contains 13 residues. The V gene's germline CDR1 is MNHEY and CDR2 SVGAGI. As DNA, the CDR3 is TGTGCCAGCAGACAGGGGGAAAGTCAGCCCCAGCATTTT. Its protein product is CASRQGESQPQHF.

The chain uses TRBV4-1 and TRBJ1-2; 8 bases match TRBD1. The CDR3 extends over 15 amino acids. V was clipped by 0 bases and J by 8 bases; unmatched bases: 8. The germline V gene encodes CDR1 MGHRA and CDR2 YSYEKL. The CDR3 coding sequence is TGCGCCAGCAGCCAAGATAACGGACAGGGAGGCGGCTACACCTTC. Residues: CASSQDNGQGGGYTF.

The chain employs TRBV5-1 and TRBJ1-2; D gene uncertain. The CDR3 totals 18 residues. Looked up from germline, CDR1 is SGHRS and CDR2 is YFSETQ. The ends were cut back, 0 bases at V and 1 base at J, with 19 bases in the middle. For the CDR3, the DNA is TGCGCCAGCAGCTTGGAAGCAGACCTAGAGAGTGTTAACTATGGCTACACCTTC. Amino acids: CASSLEADLESVNYGYTF.

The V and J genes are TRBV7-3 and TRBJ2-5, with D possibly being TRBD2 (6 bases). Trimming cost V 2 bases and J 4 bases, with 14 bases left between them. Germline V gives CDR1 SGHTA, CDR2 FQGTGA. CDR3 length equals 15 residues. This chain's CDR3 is CASSLGAGSGETQYF. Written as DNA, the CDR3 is TGTGCCAGCAGCTTAGGCGCGGGGAGTGGAGAGACCCAGTACTTC.

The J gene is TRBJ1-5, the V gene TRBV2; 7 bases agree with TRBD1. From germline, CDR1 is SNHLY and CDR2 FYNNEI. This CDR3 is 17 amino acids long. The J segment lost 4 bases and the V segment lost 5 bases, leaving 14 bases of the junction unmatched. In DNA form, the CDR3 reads TGTGCCAGCAGTTCCCCCACAGGGGCCTACTTTAATCAGCCCCAGCATTTT. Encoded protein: CASSSPTGAYFNQPQHF.

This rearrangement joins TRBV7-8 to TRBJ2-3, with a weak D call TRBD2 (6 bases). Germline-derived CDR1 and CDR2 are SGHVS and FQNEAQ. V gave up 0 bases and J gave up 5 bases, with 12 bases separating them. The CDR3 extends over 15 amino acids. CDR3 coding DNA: TGTGCCAGCAGCTTAGCGGGAGGTCTAATAGATACGCAGTATTTT. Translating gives CASSLAGGLIDTQYF.

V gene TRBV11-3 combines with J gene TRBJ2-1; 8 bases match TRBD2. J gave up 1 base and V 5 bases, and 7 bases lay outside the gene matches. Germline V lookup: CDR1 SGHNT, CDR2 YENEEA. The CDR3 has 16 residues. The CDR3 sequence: CASSDRGGGSYNEQFF. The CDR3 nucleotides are TGTGCCAGCAGCGACCGGGGCGGGGGGTCCTACAATGAGCAGTTCTTC.

The DNA of the CDR3 is TGTGCCACCAGTGATACGGGGGGCGGACAAGAGACCCAGTACTTC. Translating gives CATSDTGGGQETQYF. V gene TRBV24-1 combines with J gene TRBJ2-5, with D tentatively TRBD2 (7 bases). This CDR3 comprises 15 residues. CDR1 is KGHDR and CDR2 is SFDVKD in the germline V gene. Trimming pared 3 bases from V and 2 bases from J, leaving 12 bases between.

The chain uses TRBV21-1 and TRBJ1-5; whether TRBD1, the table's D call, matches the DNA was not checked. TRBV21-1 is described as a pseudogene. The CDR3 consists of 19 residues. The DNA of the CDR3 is TGTGCCAGCAGCAAAGCGTGCGGCAGGGCCATCCAGTTCGGTCAGCCCCAGCATTTT. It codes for CASSKACGRAIQFGQPQHF.

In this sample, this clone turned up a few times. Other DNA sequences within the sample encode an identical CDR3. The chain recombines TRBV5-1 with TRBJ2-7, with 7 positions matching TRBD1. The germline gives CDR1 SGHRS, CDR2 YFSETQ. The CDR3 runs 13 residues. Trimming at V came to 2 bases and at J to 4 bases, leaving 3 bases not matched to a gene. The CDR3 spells CASSLGGPYEQYF. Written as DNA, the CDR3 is TGCGCCAGCAGCTTAGGGGGCCCGTACGAGCAGTACTTC.

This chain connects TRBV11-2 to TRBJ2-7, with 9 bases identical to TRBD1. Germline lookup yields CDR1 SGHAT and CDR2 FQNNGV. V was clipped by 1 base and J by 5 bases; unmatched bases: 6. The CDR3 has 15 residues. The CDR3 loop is CASSLVWGQGHEQYF. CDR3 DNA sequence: TGTGCCAGCAGCTTAGTGTGGGGACAGGGCCACGAGCAGTACTTC. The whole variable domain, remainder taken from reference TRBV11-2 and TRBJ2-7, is EAGVAQSPRYKIIEKRQSVAFWCNPISGHATLYWYQQILGQGPKLLIQFQNNGVVDDSQLPKDRFSAERLKGVDSTLKIQPAKLEDSAVYLCASSLVWGQGHEQYFGPGTRLTVT.

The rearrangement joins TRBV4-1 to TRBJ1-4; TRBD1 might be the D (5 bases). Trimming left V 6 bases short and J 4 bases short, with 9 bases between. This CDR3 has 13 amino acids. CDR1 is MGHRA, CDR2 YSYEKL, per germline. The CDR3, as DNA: TGCGCCAGCAGACTGCAGGGTAATGAAAAACTGTTTTTT. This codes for CASRLQGNEKLFF.

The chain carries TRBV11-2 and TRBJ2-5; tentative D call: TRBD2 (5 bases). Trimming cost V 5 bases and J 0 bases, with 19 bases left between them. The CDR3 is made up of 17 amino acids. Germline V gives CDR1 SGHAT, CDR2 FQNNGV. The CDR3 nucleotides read TGTGCCAGCAGCCCGACCGACCGGCTAGCAAACCAAGAGACCCAGTACTTC. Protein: CASSPTDRLANQETQYF.